The 4 T cell receptor beta chains below were found in one sample sequenced in a study of identical twins. MiXCR, run by TCRdb on the 5' RACE reads, gives a single entry per CDR3 protein. The data hold under 300,000 distinct CDR3 sequences, with around 15% observed a single time. Sequencing was carried out using memory (CD45RO+) T cells sorted from blood. These receptors were taken from a woman younger than 35 in good health.

This chain joins TRBV18 and TRBJ2-5; D remains ambiguous. V lost 1 base, J lost 3 bases, and 9 bases lay in between. Germline lookup yields CDR1 KGHSH and CDR2 LQKENI. This CDR3 has 14 amino acids. The CDR3: CASSPQRPKETQYF. CDR3 DNA: TGTGCCAGCTCACCACAGAGGCCGAAAGAGACCCAGTACTTC.

This clonotype occurred a few times. The chain links TRBV5-1 to TRBJ2-7; 8 bases match TRBD2. Germline lookup yields CDR1 SGHRS and CDR2 YFSETQ. V trimming: 4 bases; J trimming: 2 bases; junction bases outside the gene matches: 5. This CDR3 spans 14 amino acids. CDR3 protein: CASSGAGATYEQYF. For the CDR3, the DNA is TGCGCCAGCAGCGGAGCGGGAGCGACCTACGAGCAGTACTTC. The full variable domain, in which reference TRBV5-1 and TRBJ2-7 provide the parts outside the CDR3, is KAGVTQTPRYLIKTRGQQVTLSCSPISGHRSVSWYQQTPGQGLQFLFEYFSETQRNKGNFPGRFSGRQFSNSRSEMNVSTLELGDSALYLCASSGAGATYEQYFGPGTRLTVT.

This clonotype was observed many times. J is TRBJ1-1 and V is TRBV12-3 or TRBV12-4; D uncertain. The CDR3 runs to 13 residues. Trimming took 4 bases from V and 0 from J, leaving 6 bases between them. This chain's CDR3 is CASSWQMNTEAFF. Here the CDR3 DNA reads TGTGCCAGCAGTTGGCAAATGAACACTGAAGCTTTCTTT.

The V gene is TRBV20-1, the J gene TRBJ2-1; TRBD2 matches 14 bases. CDR3 length: 17 residues. V lost 3 bases, J lost 6 bases, and 10 bases stayed unmatched. Germline CDR1 and CDR2: DFQATT and SNEGSKA (reference sequence). Here the CDR3 DNA reads TGCAGTGCTAGCCTGGGACTAGCGGGAGCAGCGTTCAATGAGCAGTTCTTC. Translating it yields CSASLGLAGAAFNEQFF.